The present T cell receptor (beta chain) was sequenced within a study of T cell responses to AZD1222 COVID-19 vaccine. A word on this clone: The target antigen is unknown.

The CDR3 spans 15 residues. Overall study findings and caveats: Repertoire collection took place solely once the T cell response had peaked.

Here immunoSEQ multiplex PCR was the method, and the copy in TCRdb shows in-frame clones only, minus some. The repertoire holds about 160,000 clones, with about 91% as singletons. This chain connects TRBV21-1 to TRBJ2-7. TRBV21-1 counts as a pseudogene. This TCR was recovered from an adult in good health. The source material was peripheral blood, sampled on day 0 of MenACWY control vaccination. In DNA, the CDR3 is TGTGCCAGCAGCAAAACGGTAGAGACCTCCTACGAGCAGTACTTC. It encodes CASSKTVETSYEQYF.